These 22 T cell receptor beta chains came from one sample sequenced in a study of technical replicates of blood from a few donors. Produced via immunoSEQ multiplex PCR; TCRdb's table is partial and in-frame only. The data show roughly 72,000 clones, with about nine tenths seen just once and 0.39% held by the top ten. Sequenced sample: T cells isolated from PBMCs. These receptors all come from a human donor in good health.

V is TRBV28 and J is TRBJ2-1; a weak D match, TRBD2 (6 bases). The germline V gene has CDR1 MDHEN and CDR2 SYDVKM. V was pared by 3 bases and J by 15 bases, with 12 bases between. This CDR3 comprises 11 residues. Here the CDR3 DNA reads TGTGCCAGCAGTTTTGGTAGCGGCCCGTTCTTC. Its translation: CASSFGSGPFF.

This chain joins TRBV4-3 and TRBJ1-2, with a tentative D call TRBD1 (6 bases). The CDR3 loop spans 15 amino acids. Germline values: CDR1 LGHNA, CDR2 YSLEER. Trimming removed 0 bases at V and 4 bases at J, with 12 bases between. This CDR3 reads CASSQDPGASYGYTF. Here the CDR3 DNA reads TGCGCCAGCAGCCAAGATCCAGGGGCAAGCTATGGCTACACCTTC.

V usage is TRBV4-1 and J usage is TRBJ2-1; D unclear. The CDR3 extends over 15 amino acids. Germline V CDR1 and CDR2: MGHRA, YSYEKL. Between the trimmed V and J ends, which lost 0 bases and 3 bases, there was a span of 9 bases. This CDR3 is CASSQELKRYNEQFF. CDR3 in DNA: TGCGCCAGCAGCCAAGAACTTAAGCGCTACAATGAGCAGTTCTTC.

This rearrangement joins TRBV5-4 to TRBJ2-7, with D possibly matching TRBD1 (6 bases). This CDR3 has 13 amino acids. Trimming shortened V by 2 bases and J by 6 bases, and 12 bases separated the two germline ends. Germline CDR1 reads SGHNT; CDR2 reads YYREEE (reference sequence). For the CDR3, the DNA is TGTGCCAGCAGCTTACCAGGGGCTTTCGAGCAGTACTTC. Its protein is CASSLPGAFEQYF.

J is TRBJ1-3 and V is TRBV7-2; D is ambiguous. Trimming removed 5 bases at V and 4 bases at J, with 12 bases between. The CDR3 is made up of 14 amino acids. CDR1 is SGHTA and CDR2 is FQGNSA in the germline V gene. The CDR3 nucleotides read TGTGCCAGCAGCCCCCGACTAGCCGGAAACACCATATATTTT. Protein sequence: CASSPRLAGNTIYF.

The chain has TRBV27 and TRBJ2-7; TRBD1 matches at 8 bases. The CDR3 contains 15 residues. J lost 0 bases, V lost 5 bases, and 6 bases had no gene match. Germline V lookup: CDR1 MNHEY, CDR2 SMNVEV (reference sequence). The DNA for the CDR3 is TGTGCCAGCAGTCCCCGGGACAGGTTCTCCTACGAGCAGTACTTC. It encodes CASSPRDRFSYEQYF.

CDR3 sequence: CASSIGLAGGQGTGELFF. In nucleotides, the CDR3 is TGTGCCAGTAGTATAGGACTAGCGGGAGGCCAGGGGACCGGGGAGCTGTTTTTT. The V gene is TRBV19, the J gene TRBJ2-2; 13 bases fit TRBD2. The CDR3 totals 18 residues. Germline trimming cut 1 base from V and 5 bases from J; bases unmatched to any gene: 7. Germline-derived CDR1 and CDR2 are LNHDA and SQIVND (reference sequence). Together with reference TRBV19 and TRBJ2-2, the CDR3 gives the full variable domain: DGGITQSPKYLFRKEGQNVTLSCEQNLNHDAMYWYRQDPGQGLRLIYYSQIVNDFQKGDIAEGYSVSREKKESFPLTVTSAQKNPTAFYLCASSIGLAGGQGTGELFFGEGSRLTVL.

For the CDR3, the DNA is TGTGCCAGCAGAAAGACAGGGGGCTTGGAGGCTTTCTTT. Its protein is CASRKTGGLEAFF. The chain recombines TRBV27 with TRBJ1-1, with 10 bases aligning to TRBD1. V lost 6 bases, J lost 11 bases, and 9 bases stayed unmatched. This CDR3 region has 13 residues. Per germline, CDR1 MNHEY and CDR2 SMNVEV (reference sequence).

The rearrangement uses TRBV11-2 and TRBJ2-2; 12 nucleotides agree with TRBD2. Germline-derived CDR1 and CDR2 are SGHAT and FQNNGV. The CDR3 is 15 residues long. V trimming: 4 bases; J trimming: 6 bases; junction bases outside the gene matches: 3. CDR3 protein: CASSSLAGGSGELFF. The DNA of the CDR3 is TGTGCCAGCAGCTCACTAGCGGGAGGATCCGGGGAGCTGTTTTTT. Full variable domain (missing parts from reference TRBV11-2 and TRBJ2-2): EAGVAQSPRYKIIEKRQSVAFWCNPISGHATLYWYQQILGQGPKLLIQFQNNGVVDDSQLPKDRFSAERLKGVDSTLKIQPAKLEDSAVYLCASSSLAGGSGELFFGEGSRLTVL.

In its sample, this clone was seen once. The chain joins TRBV11-3 to TRBJ2-3, with 15 bases fitting TRBD2. Germline V CDR1 and CDR2: SGHNT, YENEEA. Trimming removed 5 bases from V and 0 bases from J; junction bases left unmatched: 6. The CDR3 runs 18 residues. The CDR3, as DNA: TGTGCCAGCAGCCAAAGGACTAGCGGGAGGGGTAGCACAGATACGCAGTATTTT. Amino acids: CASSQRTSGRGSTDTQYF. Complete variable domain (other parts from reference TRBV11-3 and TRBJ2-3): EAGVVQSPRYKIIEKKQPVAFWCNPISGHNTLYWYLQNLGQGPELLIRYENEEAVDDSQLPKDRFSAERLKGVDSTLKIQPAELGDSAVYLCASSQRTSGRGSTDTQYFGPGTRLTVL.

This clone showed up just once. This sequence joins TRBV18 and TRBJ2-7, with D unresolved. This CDR3 spans 14 amino acids. Per germline, CDR1 KGHSH and CDR2 LQKENI. V dropped 1 base and J dropped 3 bases, with 10 bases sitting between them. The CDR3 DNA is TGTGCCAGCTCACCACGAAACAGTGACTACGAGCAGTACTTC. Amino acids: CASSPRNSDYEQYF.

The chain carries TRBV7-9 and TRBJ2-1, with D uncertain. Germline CDR1 is SEHNR and CDR2 is FQNEAQ (reference sequence). This CDR3 has 12 residues. Trimming took 1 base from V and 8 from J, leaving 6 bases between them. Here the CDR3 DNA reads TGTGCCAGCAGCTTAGGTATATATGAGCAGTTCTTC. Amino acids: CASSLGIYEQFF.

The J gene is TRBJ1-5, the V gene TRBV28, with a tentative D call TRBD1 (5 bases). Germline CDR1 is MDHEN and CDR2 is SYDVKM. This CDR3 comprises 13 residues. Trimming stripped 3 bases from V and 3 bases from J, with 6 bases between. CDR3 nucleotides: TGTGCCAGCAGTTTCAGGGACAATCAGCCCCAGCATTTT. Residues: CASSFRDNQPQHF.

CDR3 residues: CASSTGTSGTDEQFF. CDR3 DNA sequence: TGTGCCAGCAGTACCGGGACTAGCGGGACTGATGAGCAGTTCTTC. The V gene is TRBV11-2, the J gene TRBJ2-1; 13 nucleotides align to TRBD2. The CDR3 length is 15 residues. Trimming removed 6 bases from V and 8 bases from J; junction bases left unmatched: 7. Germline V gives CDR1 SGHAT, CDR2 FQNNGV.

This chain connects TRBV4-3 to TRBJ1-1, with D possibly TRBD1 on 6 matching bases. The V gene's germline CDR1 is LGHNA and CDR2 YSLEER. Trimming pared 3 bases from V and 5 bases from J, leaving 16 bases between. The CDR3 is 15 amino acids. CDR3 sequence (DNA): TGCGCCAGCAGCCAGAGACAGGAGGTATGGACTGAAGCTTTCTTT. This sequence encodes CASSQRQEVWTEAFF.

The chain employs TRBV9 and TRBJ2-7; D might be TRBD2 (6 bases). V shed 3 bases and J shed 2 bases, with 12 bases lying between them. The CDR3 is made up of 14 amino acids. Germline loops: CDR1 SGDLS, CDR2 YYNGEE. The CDR3 region has the DNA TGTGCCAGCAGCGGCCGGGACTTTACCTACGAGCAGTACTTC. Translated: CASSGRDFTYEQYF.

The chain joins TRBV5-4 to TRBJ2-3; D remains unclear. V was shortened by 4 bases and J by 2 bases, with 5 bases between the two germline ends. Germline V lookup: CDR1 SGHNT, CDR2 YYREEE (reference sequence). The CDR3 sequence is 12 residues long. The CDR3 DNA reads TGTGCCAGCAGCCGGGTCACAGATACGCAGTATTTT. This codes for CASSRVTDTQYF.

The V and J genes are TRBV7-3 and TRBJ2-7, with TRBD2 matching 8 bases. Germline values: CDR1 SGHTA, CDR2 FQGTGA. The CDR3 has 13 residues. The ends lost 3 bases at V and 3 bases at J; junction bases unmatched: 1. CDR3: CASSFLAGYEQYF. CDR3 coding DNA: TGTGCCAGCAGCTTTCTAGCGGGCTACGAGCAGTACTTC.

This chain uses TRBV23-1 with TRBJ1-5; D not resolved. TRBV23-1 counts as an open reading frame of uncertain function. V was pared by 0 bases and J by 5 bases, with 14 bases between. The CDR3 loop spans 16 amino acids. The CDR3 loop is CASSQSIVCRYQPQHF. CDR3 DNA: TGCGCCAGCAGTCAATCTATTGTGTGTCGGTATCAGCCCCAGCATTTT.

This clone was seen more than once but under ten times. This chain joins TRBV9 and TRBJ2-5, with TRBD2 matching over 10 bases. The V gene end was trimmed by 3 bases and the J gene end by 0 bases; junction bases not matched to a gene: 5. The CDR3 totals 16 residues. Germline V gene lookup returns CDR1 SGDLS and CDR2 YYNGEE. CDR3 nucleotide sequence: TGTGCCAGCAGCGGTTTACTAGCGGGGTACCAAGAGACCCAGTACTTC. This gives the protein CASSGLLAGYQETQYF.

The rearrangement joins TRBV19 to TRBJ2-1, with 8 positions matching TRBD1. Germline CDR1 and CDR2: LNHDA and SQIVND (reference sequence). The junction had 2 bases not matched to a gene; V was cut back by 4 bases and J by 12 bases. CDR3 length: 11 amino acids. CDR3 DNA: TGTGCCAGTAGTACCGGGACAGGGCAGTTCTTC. Encoded protein: CASSTGTGQFF.

The chain recombines TRBV4-1 with TRBJ1-1, with D possibly being TRBD1 (6 bases). The CDR3 covers 13 residues. The V end lost 2 bases, the J end lost 3 bases, and 7 bases lay between the germline ends. Germline lookup yields CDR1 MGHRA and CDR2 YSYEKL. The DNA for the CDR3 is TGCGCCAGCAGCCAAACAGGGTACACTGAAGCTTTCTTT. Its protein is CASSQTGYTEAFF.